This T cell receptor beta chain derives from a study of T cells in Graves' hyperthyroidism and ophthalmopathy. Per germline, CDR1 SGHAT and CDR2 FQNNGV. Losses at the gene ends were 4 bases for V and 8 bases for J; bases not matched to a gene: 10. The length of the CDR3 is 16 residues. RNA transcripts gave rise to amplified TCR beta CDR3 regions. TCR CDR3 underwent first-round RT-PCR with the HTBI primer set. MiXCR, applied by TCRdb to the multiplex PCR reads, yields one record per CDR3 protein. The sample holds about 840,000 distinct CDR3 sequences; over 35% are singletons and the top ten take 8.9%. V and J are TRBV11-2 and TRBJ1-4; 10 bases agree with TRBD1. This receptor was identified in a man younger than 35 with Graves' hyperthyroidism. The source material was blood. The CDR3 sequence is CASSSDRGRTGEKLFF. The CDR3 nucleotides are TGTGCCAGCAGCTCGGACAGGGGGAGGACGGGGGAAAAACTGTTTTTT.